These 6 T cell receptor beta chains came from one sample sequenced in a study of blood T cell repertoires in COVID-19. TCRdb's copy holds only in-frame clones and misses some; the assay was immunoSEQ multiplex PCR. Of approximately 280,000 clones listed, roughly 80% were seen once; the top ten hold approximately 5%. The sequencing input was PBMCs or T cells enriched from blood (not recorded which). Receptors were obtained from a man aged 40-50 years who had been exposed to COVID-19.

The genes are TRBV24-1 and TRBJ1-1, with 8 bases matching TRBD1. The ends lost 3 bases at V and 3 bases at J; junction bases unmatched: 5. There are 15 residues in the CDR3. The germline V gene has CDR1 KGHDR and CDR2 SFDVKD. The CDR3 loop is CATSDAGTGDTEAFF. The CDR3 bases are TGTGCCACCAGTGATGCCGGGACAGGAGACACTGAAGCTTTCTTT.

The chain couples TRBV11-2 to TRBJ1-1; D unresolved. Germline loops: CDR1 SGHAT, CDR2 FQNNGV. The CDR3 is 12 amino acids. V dropped 3 bases and J dropped 3 bases, with 5 bases sitting between them. The CDR3 protein is CASSFFDTEAFF. For the CDR3, the DNA is TGTGCCAGCAGCTTTTTCGACACTGAAGCTTTCTTT.

V usage is TRBV10-1 and J usage is TRBJ2-1; 12 bases line up with TRBD2. The CDR3 contains 15 residues. CDR1 WNHNN and CDR2 SYGVQD come from the germline V gene (reference sequence). V trimming: 9 bases; J trimming: 5 bases; junction bases outside the gene matches: 8. In DNA, the CDR3 is TGCGCCAGATTCAAACTAGCGGGAGGAAACAATGAGCAGTTCTTC. Its protein product is CARFKLAGGNNEQFF.

In this sample, this clone turned up once. The rearrangement links TRBV5-6 to TRBJ1-1; D unresolved. The length of the CDR3 is 13 residues. Germline-derived CDR1 and CDR2 are SGHDT and YYEEEE. Trimming stripped 4 bases from V and 2 bases from J, with 9 bases between. The chain's CDR3 is CASSPTQNTEAFF. The CDR3 region has the DNA TGTGCCAGCAGCCCAACTCAAAACACTGAAGCTTTCTTT.

This clone has a handful of counts. The rearrangement joins TRBV2 to TRBJ1-2; TRBD1 matches at 12 bases. The ends lost 6 bases at V and 3 bases at J; junction bases unmatched: 5. Germline CDR1 and CDR2: SNHLY and FYNNEI. The CDR3 extends over 15 amino acids. The CDR3 sequence: CASSSGQGADYGYTF. The DNA for the CDR3 is TGTGCCAGCAGCTCGGGACAGGGGGCAGACTATGGCTACACCTTC. Using reference TRBV2 and TRBJ1-2 for the parts outside the CDR3, the full variable domain is EPEVTQTPSHQVTQMGQEVILRCVPISNHLYFYWYRQILGQKVEFLVSFYNNEISEKSEIFDDQFSVERPDGSNFTLKIRSTKLEDSAMYFCASSSGQGADYGYTFGSGTRLTVV.

This clone turned up a few times. This chain links TRBV7-3 with TRBJ2-7; no reliable D call. The CDR3 has 16 amino acids. With 1 base removed from V and 0 bases from J, the gap between germline ends came to 13 bases. Germline V gives CDR1 SGHTA, CDR2 FQGTGA. CDR3 sequence (DNA): TGTGCCAGCAGCTTAAACCCCCTCGGAGCCTCCTACGAGCAGTACTTC. Translated: CASSLNPLGASYEQYF.